The present T cell receptor (beta chain) was sequenced within a study of T-cell reconstitution after alpha-beta-depleted transplantation in children. The TCRbeta library incorporated unique molecular identifiers. TCRdb reanalysed the PCR reads using MiXCR and keeps one entry per CDR3 protein. Of around 210,000 distinct CDR3 sequences in the sample, approximately 7% are singletons; the top ten hold roughly 6%. V was cut by 0 bases and J by 7 bases, with 11 bases left in between. The CDR3 runs 13 residues. The germline V gene has CDR1 SGHRS and CDR2 YFSETQ. Findings and limits, study-wide: Roughly two months post-transplant, alpha-beta T cells reportedly originated from several hundred graft clones that had expanded.

This clonotype occurred a few times. Its antigen is currently unknown. The sample was PBMCs, taken before TCRalphabeta/CD19-depleted stem cell transplant. The TCR sequence derives from a boy between 2 and 10 years old with acute lymphoblastic leukemia, due to receive a stem cell transplant. The V and J genes are TRBV5-1 and TRBJ2-7, with unresolved D. The CDR3 DNA reads TGCGCCAGCAGCTTGGATGGCGTTGGGGAGCAGTACTTC. Its translation: CASSLDGVGEQYF.